Following are 18 T cell receptor beta chains from one sample sequenced in a study of beta chain features in type 1 diabetes. As every portion of the isolated RNA was reverse transcribed, the sequencing read expressed TCRB transcripts. Clones were read by immunoSEQ multiplex PCR, and TCRdb kept only the in-frame ones, dropping some. The table has around 430,000 clones, 25% to 35% seen once. Sequencing input: naive CD4+ T cells from blood. Receptors originate from a man between 18 and 35 years old in good health.

Turning to this clone: Other nucleotide sequences in the sample specify the same CDR3. The chain links TRBV5-6 to TRBJ2-1; no firm D call. Germline values: CDR1 SGHDT, CDR2 YYEEEE. This CDR3 region has 13 residues. The V end was cut by 0 bases, the J end by 3 bases, with 4 bases between. This chain's CDR3 is CASSLVSYNEQFF. In DNA, the CDR3 is TGTGCCAGCAGCTTGGTGAGCTACAATGAGCAGTTCTTC.

The chain carries TRBV30 and TRBJ2-7, with D perhaps TRBD1 (6 bases). The CDR3 is 12 residues long. V was shortened by 8 bases and J by 1 base, with 12 bases between the two germline ends. Germline-derived CDR1 and CDR2 are GTSNPN and SVGIG (reference sequence). This CDR3 is CAARDTSYEQYF. The DNA of the CDR3 is TGTGCCGCCCGGGACACTTCCTACGAGCAGTACTTC.

This clone was counted a few times. V gene TRBV30 combines with J gene TRBJ1-1, with D uncertain. V was shortened by 4 bases and J by 0 bases, with 9 bases between the two germline ends. The germline gives CDR1 GTSNPN, CDR2 SVGIG (reference sequence). The CDR3 loop spans 13 amino acids. CDR3 residues: CAWNPELNTEAFF. The CDR3 DNA follows: TGTGCCTGGAATCCAGAGTTGAACACTGAAGCTTTCTTT.

This clone was found a few times. The rearrangement links TRBV30 to TRBJ2-1; D is unresolved. V was clipped by 0 bases and J by 4 bases, with 7 bases between them. The length of the CDR3 is 13 residues. CDR1 is GTSNPN, CDR2 SVGIG, per germline (reference sequence). The CDR3 here is CAWSVGNYNEQFF. The CDR3 coding sequence is TGTGCCTGGAGTGTAGGCAATTACAATGAGCAGTTCTTC.

The CDR3 sequence is CASSKARPGLATPLKTYEQYF. In nucleotides, the CDR3 is TGTGCCAGCAGCAAGGCCCGACCGGGACTCGCAACTCCACTGAAGACCTACGAGCAGTACTTC. The chain employs TRBV21-1 and TRBJ2-7; the table's D call, TRBD2, has no DNA check behind it. TRBV21-1 is a listed pseudogene. This CDR3 is 21 amino acids long.

The chain has TRBV25-1 and TRBJ2-5; D remains unclear. The end of the DNA aligns better with TRBJ2-7, so the J call may be wrong. The CDR3 has 14 residues. CDR1 and CDR2 (germline): MGHDK, SYGVNS. The CDR3 protein is CASSPPGYRNEQYF. The CDR3 DNA follows: TGTGCCAGCAGTCCCCCGGGTTATCGGAACGAGCAGTACTTC.

This chain connects TRBV7-9 to TRBJ1-4, with a tentative D call TRBD1 (5 bases). CDR1 is SEHNR, CDR2 FQNEAQ, per germline (reference sequence). The CDR3 has 14 residues. The V gene lost 8 bases and the J gene lost 4 bases, with 14 bases spanning the gap. The CDR3 region is CASRDSVFNEKLFF. Written as DNA, the CDR3 is TGTGCCAGCCGAGACAGCGTTTTTAATGAAAAACTGTTTTTT.

This clone was detected a few times. This chain joins TRBV30 and TRBJ1-1, with a weak D call TRBD1 (5 bases). CDR1 is GTSNPN and CDR2 is SVGIG in the germline V gene (reference sequence). V lost 6 bases and J lost 1, with 12 bases in between. This CDR3 has 13 residues. The CDR3 protein is CACNSQGNTEAFF. The CDR3 region has the DNA TGTGCCTGCAACAGCCAGGGGAACACTGAAGCTTTCTTT.

Notes on this clone: In the same sample, other DNA sequences code for this CDR3. The chain carries TRBV7-9 and TRBJ1-1; D ambiguous. The CDR3 is made up of 12 amino acids. Germline loops: CDR1 SEHNR, CDR2 FQNEAQ (reference sequence). V dropped 5 bases and J dropped 3 bases, with 7 bases sitting between them. The CDR3 loop reads CASSLTDTEAFF. CDR3 DNA: TGTGCCAGCAGCCTCACGGACACTGAAGCTTTCTTT.

This clone was detected only a few times. The J gene is TRBJ1-5, the V gene TRBV7-9; D not certain. In germline, CDR1 is SEHNR, CDR2 FQNEAQ (reference sequence). The CDR3 spans 12 residues. Trimming removed 3 bases at V and 5 bases at J, with 5 bases between. CDR3 sequence reads: CASSFSHQPQHF. As DNA, the CDR3 is TGTGCCAGCAGCTTCTCCCATCAGCCCCAGCATTTT.

CDR3 loop: CASSPLGAYEQYF. The CDR3 DNA sequence: TGTGCCAGCAGCCCCCTAGGGGCCTACGAGCAGTACTTC. V usage is TRBV7-9 and J usage is TRBJ2-7; possibly TRBD1 for D (5 bases). The CDR3 runs 13 residues. The germline V gene encodes CDR1 SEHNR and CDR2 FQNEAQ (reference sequence). V was cut by 5 bases and J by 2 bases, with 10 bases left in between.

This clone appeared a few times. V and J are TRBV2 and TRBJ2-1; 10 bases line up with TRBD1. This CDR3 contains 14 residues. Looked up from germline, CDR1 is SNHLY and CDR2 is FYNNEI. With 9 bases clipped from V and 6 bases from J, the junction kept 8 bases outside the gene matches. The CDR3 loop reads CARTGTGDGNEQFF. CDR3 DNA: TGTGCCAGAACTGGGACAGGGGATGGCAATGAGCAGTTCTTC.

J is TRBJ2-1 and V is TRBV5-1; D ambiguous. Trimming stripped 0 bases from V and 3 bases from J, with 7 bases between. The CDR3 covers 14 residues. Germline V gene data show CDR1 as SGHRS and CDR2 as YFSETQ. This CDR3 reads CASSLVGDYNEQFF. CDR3 nucleotide sequence: TGCGCCAGCAGCTTGGTTGGGGACTACAATGAGCAGTTCTTC. The variable domain in full, completed from reference TRBV5-1 and TRBJ2-1, reads KAGVTQTPRYLIKTRGQQVTLSCSPISGHRSVSWYQQTPGQGLQFLFEYFSETQRNKGNFPGRFSGRQFSNSRSEMNVSTLELGDSALYLCASSLVGDYNEQFFGPGTRLTVL.

This clone was picked up a small number of times. This sequence joins TRBV10-3 and TRBJ2-3; tentatively, D is TRBD2 (5 bases). The CDR3 consists of 17 residues. V lost 0 bases to trimming and J lost 1 base, with 14 bases between them. Germline V CDR1 and CDR2: ENHRY, SYGVKD. The CDR3 nucleotides read TGTGCCATCAGTGAGTCGAGCACCGGGGTACGCACAGATACGCAGTATTTT. It specifies CAISESSTGVRTDTQYF.

This clone occurred a few times. The V call is TRBV30, the J call TRBJ1-1; the match to TRBD1 covers 9 bases. This CDR3 is built from 12 residues. Germline V gives CDR1 GTSNPN, CDR2 SVGIG (reference sequence). With 3 bases clipped from V and 7 bases from J, the junction kept 3 bases outside the gene matches. The chain's CDR3 is CAWRDRGLEAFF. CDR3 nucleotides: TGTGCCTGGAGGGACAGGGGCCTTGAAGCTTTCTTT.

The V and J genes are TRBV5-4 and TRBJ2-1; D may be TRBD1 (5 bases). Between the trimmed V and J ends, which lost 0 bases and 8 bases, there was a span of 12 bases. From germline, CDR1 is SGHNT and CDR2 YYREEE (reference sequence). The CDR3 consists of 14 residues. The CDR3 coding sequence is TGTGCCAGCAGCTTGGACTGGGGCACGGATGAGCAGTTCTTC. This encodes CASSLDWGTDEQFF.

V usage is TRBV5-1 and J usage is TRBJ2-7; D may match TRBD1 or TRBD2 (5 bases each). The V end lost 4 bases, the J end lost 3 bases, and 14 bases lay between the germline ends. The CDR3 has 14 residues. Per the germline V gene, CDR1 is SGHRS and CDR2 is YFSETQ. The chain's CDR3 is CASSQGREYYEQYF. The DNA for the CDR3 is TGCGCCAGCAGCCAGGGACGGGAATACTACGAGCAGTACTTC.

This sequence joins TRBV6-1 and TRBJ2-7; TRBD2 might be the D (5 bases). The germline CDR1 and CDR2 sequences are MNHNS and SASEGT. V was trimmed by 4 bases and J by 7 bases, leaving 11 bases between them. The CDR3 length is 12 residues. The CDR3 is CASSGHTGEQYF. CDR3 sequence (DNA): TGTGCCAGCAGTGGACACACGGGAGAGCAGTACTTC.